This T cell receptor (beta chain) appears in the sequencing data of a study of T cell responses to AZD1222 COVID-19 vaccine. Findings and caveats of the study: All repertoire sampling was performed exclusively after the peak T cell response. Baseline serostatus was positive in only a handful of AZD1222 recipients.

Remarks on this clone: Its antigen is unknown.

Sequencing was performed with immunoSEQ multiplex PCR; in TCRdb, only in-frame clones are kept and a portion is missing. The sample contains some 150,000 clones, roughly 90% of which appear only once. The junction had 18 bases not matched to a gene; V was cut back by 5 bases and J by 5 bases. The CDR3 consists of 18 residues. Germline CDR1 and CDR2: SGHNT and YENEEA. The chain links TRBV11-3 to TRBJ2-1, with 7 bases matching TRBD2. This clonotype originated in an adult in good health. The sequencing here drew on peripheral blood, taken on day 0 of AZD1222 vaccination. The CDR3 reads CASSPGRSWGLINNEQFF. The CDR3 DNA follows: TGTGCCAGCAGCCCCGGGAGGAGTTGGGGACTAATCAACAATGAGCAGTTCTTC. The full variable domain, rest sourced from reference TRBV11-3 and TRBJ2-1, is EAGVVQSPRYKIIEKKQPVAFWCNPISGHNTLYWYLQNLGQGPELLIRYENEEAVDDSQLPKDRFSAERLKGVDSTLKIQPAELGDSAVYLCASSPGRSWGLINNEQFFGPGTRLTVL.